The following is a T cell receptor beta chain sequence with its context. Method: immunoSEQ multiplex PCR; TCRdb's copy keeps in-frame clones and lacks some. The table includes more than 65,000 clones, nearly 97% detected once. The CDR3 runs to 14 residues. Trimming cost V 0 bases and J 8 bases, with 13 bases left between them. Looked up from germline, CDR1 is MNHNS and CDR2 is SASEGT. This sample was included in a study of technical replicates of blood from a few donors. V usage is TRBV6-1 and J usage is TRBJ1-2; unclear D gene. This clonotype originated in a human donor in good health. The sample comprised T cells isolated from PBMCs. CDR3 bases: TGTGCCAGCAGTGAAGCGGGCAATCCCTCGGGCTACACCTTC. Protein sequence: CASSEAGNPSGYTF.